Here is one TCR beta chain with its context. The antigen remains undetermined. PCR amplification relied on 60 Vbeta primers (plus 13 Jbeta primers). Measured with immunoSEQ multiplex PCR; TCRdb has only the in-frame clones, and not every one. The profile shows 120,000 or so clones, approximately 74% of them singletons. The CDR3 is 19 amino acids. With 0 bases removed from V and 0 bases from J, the gap between germline ends came to 18 bases. Germline V gene lookup returns CDR1 MNHEY and CDR2 SMNVEV (reference sequence). The data belong to a study of cytomegalovirus exposure and HLA in healthy donors. Findings and caveats of the study: As a later analysis revealed, the rate of TCR association differed by HLA locus, with DRB1 most and HLA-C fewest. Presence/absence analyses treated sequencing depth as roughly uniform across donors. Specific recognition of CMV antigens was confirmed in vitro for three chains (all CMV-associated). A later analysis reportedly found fewer N-insertions in an Asian-associated ancestry cluster than the approximately 660-donor mean.

The chain joins TRBV27 to TRBJ2-4; perhaps TRBD2 as D (6 bases). This TCR derives from a middle-aged man in good health and CMV-seropositive. The source material was PBMCs. CDR3 DNA sequence: TGTGCCAGCAGTTTATCTATGCAGGTTCGGGGGTTAGCCAAAAACATTCAGTACTTC. It encodes CASSLSMQVRGLAKNIQYF.